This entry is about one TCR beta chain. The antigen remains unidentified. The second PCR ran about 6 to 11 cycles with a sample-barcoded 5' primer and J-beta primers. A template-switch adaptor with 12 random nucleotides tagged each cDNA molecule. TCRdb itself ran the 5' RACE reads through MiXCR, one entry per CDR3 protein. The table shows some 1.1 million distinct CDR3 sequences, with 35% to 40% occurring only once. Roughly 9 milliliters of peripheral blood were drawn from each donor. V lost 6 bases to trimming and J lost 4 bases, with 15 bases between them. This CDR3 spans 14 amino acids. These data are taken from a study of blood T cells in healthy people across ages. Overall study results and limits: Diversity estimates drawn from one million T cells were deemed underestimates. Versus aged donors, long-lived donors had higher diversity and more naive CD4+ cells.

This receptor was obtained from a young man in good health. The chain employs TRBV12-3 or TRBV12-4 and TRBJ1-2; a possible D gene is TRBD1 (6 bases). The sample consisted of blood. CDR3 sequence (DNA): TGTGCCAGCAGGTACACAGGGACGGGCTATGGCTACACCTTC. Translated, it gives CASRYTGTGYGYTF.